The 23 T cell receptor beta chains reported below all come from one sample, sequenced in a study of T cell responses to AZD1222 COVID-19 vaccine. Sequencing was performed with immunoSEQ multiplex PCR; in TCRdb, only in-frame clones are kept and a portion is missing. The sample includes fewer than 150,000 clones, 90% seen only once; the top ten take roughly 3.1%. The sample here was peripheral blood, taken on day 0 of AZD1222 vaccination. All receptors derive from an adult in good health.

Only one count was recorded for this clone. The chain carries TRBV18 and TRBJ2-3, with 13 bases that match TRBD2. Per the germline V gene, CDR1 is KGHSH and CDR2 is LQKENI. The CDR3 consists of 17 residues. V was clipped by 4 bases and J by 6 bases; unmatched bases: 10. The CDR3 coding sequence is TGTGCCAGCTCACGCCAAACTAGCGGGGGGGCCGTGGATACGCAGTATTTT. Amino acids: CASSRQTSGGAVDTQYF.

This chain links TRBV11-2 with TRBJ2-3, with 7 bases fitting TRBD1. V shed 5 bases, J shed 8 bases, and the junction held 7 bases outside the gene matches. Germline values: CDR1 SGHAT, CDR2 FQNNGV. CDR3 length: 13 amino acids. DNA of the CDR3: TGTGCCAGCAGCGTACAGGGGAAGTCTACGCAGTATTTT. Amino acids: CASSVQGKSTQYF.

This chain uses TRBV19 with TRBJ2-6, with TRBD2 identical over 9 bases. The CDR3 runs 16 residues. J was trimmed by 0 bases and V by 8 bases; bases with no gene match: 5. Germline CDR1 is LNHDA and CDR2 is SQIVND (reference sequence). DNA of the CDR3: TGTGCCAGTGGGCTAGCGGGGAACTCTGGGGCCAACGTCCTGACTTTC. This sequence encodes CASGLAGNSGANVLTF. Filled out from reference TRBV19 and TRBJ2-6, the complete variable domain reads DGGITQSPKYLFRKEGQNVTLSCEQNLNHDAMYWYRQDPGQGLRLIYYSQIVNDFQKGDIAEGYSVSREKKESFPLTVTSAQKNPTAFYLCASGLAGNSGANVLTFGAGSRLTVL.

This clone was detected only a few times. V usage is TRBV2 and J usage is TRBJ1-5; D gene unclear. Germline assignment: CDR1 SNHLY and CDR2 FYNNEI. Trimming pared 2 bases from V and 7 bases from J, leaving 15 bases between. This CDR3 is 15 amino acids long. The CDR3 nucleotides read TGTGCCAGCAGTGAACCCGGGTTCGGGAGGCAGCCCCAGCATTTT. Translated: CASSEPGFGRQPQHF. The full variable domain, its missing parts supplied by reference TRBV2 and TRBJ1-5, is EPEVTQTPSHQVTQMGQEVILRCVPISNHLYFYWYRQILGQKVEFLVSFYNNEISEKSEIFDDQFSVERPDGSNFTLKIRSTKLEDSAMYFCASSEPGFGRQPQHFGDGTRLSIL.

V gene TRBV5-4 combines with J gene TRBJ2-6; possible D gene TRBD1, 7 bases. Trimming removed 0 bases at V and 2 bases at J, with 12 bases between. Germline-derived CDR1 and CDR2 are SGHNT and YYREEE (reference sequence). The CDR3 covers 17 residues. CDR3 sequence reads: CASSLGSRGAGANVLTF. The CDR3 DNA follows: TGTGCCAGCAGCTTGGGGTCCAGGGGGGCTGGGGCCAACGTCCTGACTTTC.

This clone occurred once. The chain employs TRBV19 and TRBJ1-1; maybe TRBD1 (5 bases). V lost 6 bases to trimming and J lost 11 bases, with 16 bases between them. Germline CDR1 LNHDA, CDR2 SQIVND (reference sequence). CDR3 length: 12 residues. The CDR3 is CASSPPEGRAFF. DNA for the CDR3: TGTGCCAGTAGCCCCCCTGAGGGGAGGGCTTTCTTT.

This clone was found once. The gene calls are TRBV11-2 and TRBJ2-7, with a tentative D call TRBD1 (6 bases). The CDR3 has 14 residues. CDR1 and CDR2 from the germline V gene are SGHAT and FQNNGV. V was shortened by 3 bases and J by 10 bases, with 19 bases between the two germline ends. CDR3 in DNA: TGTGCCAGCAGCTTGGGACCAATCCCCGGGACACAGTACTTC. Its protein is CASSLGPIPGTQYF.

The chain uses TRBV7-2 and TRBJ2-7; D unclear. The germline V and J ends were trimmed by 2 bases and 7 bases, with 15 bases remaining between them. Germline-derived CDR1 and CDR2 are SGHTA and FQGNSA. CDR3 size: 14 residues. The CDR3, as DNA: TGTGCCAGCAGCTTATCAGGCGGTGCCAGGGAGCAGTACTTC. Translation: CASSLSGGAREQYF.

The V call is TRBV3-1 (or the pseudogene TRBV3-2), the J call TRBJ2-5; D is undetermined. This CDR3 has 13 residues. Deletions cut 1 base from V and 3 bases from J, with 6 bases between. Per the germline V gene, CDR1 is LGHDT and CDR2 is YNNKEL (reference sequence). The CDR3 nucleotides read TGTGCCAGCAGCCAAGCGGCAGAAGAGACCCAGTACTTC. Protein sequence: CASSQAAEETQYF.

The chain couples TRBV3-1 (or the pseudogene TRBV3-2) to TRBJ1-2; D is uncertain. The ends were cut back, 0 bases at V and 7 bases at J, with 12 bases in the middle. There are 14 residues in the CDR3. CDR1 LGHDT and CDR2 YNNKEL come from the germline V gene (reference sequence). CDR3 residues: CASSQDSARGGYTF. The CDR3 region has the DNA TGTGCCAGCAGCCAAGACAGCGCACGGGGTGGCTACACCTTC.

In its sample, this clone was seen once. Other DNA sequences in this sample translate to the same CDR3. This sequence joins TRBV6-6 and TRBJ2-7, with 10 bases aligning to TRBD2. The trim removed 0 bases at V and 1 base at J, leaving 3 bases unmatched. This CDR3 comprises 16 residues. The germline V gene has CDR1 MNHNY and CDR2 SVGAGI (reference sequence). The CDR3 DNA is TGTGCCAGCAGTTACTCTCGGACTAGCGGTTCCTACGAGCAGTACTTC. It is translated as CASSYSRTSGSYEQYF.

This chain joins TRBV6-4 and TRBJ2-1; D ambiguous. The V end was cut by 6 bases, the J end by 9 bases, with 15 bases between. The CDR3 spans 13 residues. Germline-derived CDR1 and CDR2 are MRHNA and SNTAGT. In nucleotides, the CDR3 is TGTGCCAGCAGCCCCACCCGGACCGGTGAGCAGTTCTTC. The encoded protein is CASSPTRTGEQFF.

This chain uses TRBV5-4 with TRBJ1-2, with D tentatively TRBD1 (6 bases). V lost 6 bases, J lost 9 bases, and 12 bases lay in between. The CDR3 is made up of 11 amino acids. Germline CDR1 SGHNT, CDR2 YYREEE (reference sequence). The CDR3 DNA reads TGTGCCAGCACAGGGGATTGGAGCTACACCTTC. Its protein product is CASTGDWSYTF.

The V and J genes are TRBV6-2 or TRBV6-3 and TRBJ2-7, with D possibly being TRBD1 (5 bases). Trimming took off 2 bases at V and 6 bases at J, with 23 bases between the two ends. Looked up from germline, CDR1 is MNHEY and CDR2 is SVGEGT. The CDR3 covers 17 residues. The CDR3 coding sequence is TGTGCCAGCAGTTACAGGGCAAGAACGATAAAAGGGGCCGAGCAGTACTTC. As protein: CASSYRARTIKGAEQYF.

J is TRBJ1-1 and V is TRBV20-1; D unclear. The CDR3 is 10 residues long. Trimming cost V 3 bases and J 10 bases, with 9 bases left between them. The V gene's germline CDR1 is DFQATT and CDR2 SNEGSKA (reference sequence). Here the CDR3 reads CSASRIAAFF. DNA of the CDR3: TGCAGTGCTAGCCGTATCGCAGCTTTCTTT.

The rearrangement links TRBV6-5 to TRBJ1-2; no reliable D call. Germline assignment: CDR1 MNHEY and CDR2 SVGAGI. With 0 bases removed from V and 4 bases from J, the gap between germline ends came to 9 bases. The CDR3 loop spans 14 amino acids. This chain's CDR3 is CASSYSGEIYGYTF. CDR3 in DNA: TGTGCCAGCAGTTACTCAGGAGAAATCTATGGCTACACCTTC.

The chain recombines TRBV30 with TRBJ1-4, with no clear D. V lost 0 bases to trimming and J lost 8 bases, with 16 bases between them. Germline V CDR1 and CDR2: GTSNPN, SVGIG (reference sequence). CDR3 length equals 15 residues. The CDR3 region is CAWSVWKGNWEKLFF. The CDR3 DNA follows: TGTGCCTGGAGTGTATGGAAGGGAAATTGGGAAAAACTGTTTTTT.

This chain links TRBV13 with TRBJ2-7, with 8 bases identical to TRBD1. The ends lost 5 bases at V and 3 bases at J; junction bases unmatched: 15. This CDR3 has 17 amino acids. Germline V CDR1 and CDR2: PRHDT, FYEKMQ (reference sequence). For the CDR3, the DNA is TGTGCCAGCAGCCCGACCTTCCTTGGACAGGGAGGCTACGAGCAGTACTTC. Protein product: CASSPTFLGQGGYEQYF.

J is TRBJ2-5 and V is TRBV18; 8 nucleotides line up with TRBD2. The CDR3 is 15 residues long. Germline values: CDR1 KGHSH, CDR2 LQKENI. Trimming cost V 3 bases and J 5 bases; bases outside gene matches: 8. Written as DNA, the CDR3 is TGTGCCAGCTCACCCGGACTAGCAGGAGGGGAGACCCAGTACTTC. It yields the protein CASSPGLAGGETQYF.

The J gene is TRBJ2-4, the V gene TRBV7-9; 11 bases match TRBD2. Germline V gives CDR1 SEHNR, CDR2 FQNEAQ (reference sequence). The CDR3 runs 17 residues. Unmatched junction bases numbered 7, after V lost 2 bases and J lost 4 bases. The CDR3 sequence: CASSLSTSGGHKNIQYF. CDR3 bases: TGTGCCAGCAGCTTATCCACTAGCGGGGGCCATAAAAACATTCAGTACTTC.

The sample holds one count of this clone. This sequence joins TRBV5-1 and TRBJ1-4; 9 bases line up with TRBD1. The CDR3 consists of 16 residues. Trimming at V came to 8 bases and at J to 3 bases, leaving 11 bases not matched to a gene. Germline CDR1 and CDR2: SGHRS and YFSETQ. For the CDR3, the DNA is TGCGCCAGTCTTCCGGGACAGGGCTTCCCTAATGAAAAACTGTTTTTT. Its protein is CASLPGQGFPNEKLFF.

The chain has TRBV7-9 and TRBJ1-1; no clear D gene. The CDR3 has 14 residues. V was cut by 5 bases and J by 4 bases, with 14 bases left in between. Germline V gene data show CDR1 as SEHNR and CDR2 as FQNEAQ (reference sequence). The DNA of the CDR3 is TGTGCCAGCAGCCGTTCTGTGTTGACCACTGAAGCTTTCTTT. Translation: CASSRSVLTTEAFF.

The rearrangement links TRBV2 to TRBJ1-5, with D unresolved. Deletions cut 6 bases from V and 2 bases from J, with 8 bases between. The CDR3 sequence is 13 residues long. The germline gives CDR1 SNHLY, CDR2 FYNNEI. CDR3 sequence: CASRSAGNQPQHF. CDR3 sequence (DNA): TGTGCCAGCAGGTCGGCCGGCAATCAGCCCCAGCATTTT. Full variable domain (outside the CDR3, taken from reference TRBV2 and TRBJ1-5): EPEVTQTPSHQVTQMGQEVILRCVPISNHLYFYWYRQILGQKVEFLVSFYNNEISEKSEIFDDQFSVERPDGSNFTLKIRSTKLEDSAMYFCASRSAGNQPQHFGDGTRLSIL.